The 23 T cell receptor beta chains below all came from one sample that was sequenced in a study of vaccination and CD4 T cells after COVID-19. For these receptors, no antigen is known. With the Oncomine TCR Beta short-read assay, DNA from cultured CD4+ T cells was sequenced. TCRdb reprocessed the PCR reads with MiXCR, giving one entry per CDR3 protein. Of about 6,900 distinct CDR3 sequences detected, 50% to 55% appear once; the ten largest clones hold approximately 31%. Treatment of the sample: approximately nine-day PBMC culture with coronavirus spike peptide pools or control peptides (ViraFEST assay). One should note that the unexposed donor's CD4+ T cells were collected before the COVID-19 pandemic (2011-2018). The specimen was CD4+ T cells from blood, cultured in vitro. These receptors all stem from a human donor in good health.

The chain employs TRBV30 and TRBJ1-2, with 8 nucleotides matching TRBD1. The germline V gene has CDR1 GTSNPN and CDR2 SVGIG (reference sequence). The J segment lost 5 bases and the V segment lost 1 base, leaving 6 bases of the junction unmatched. The CDR3 runs to 14 residues. Here the CDR3 DNA reads TGTGCCTGGAGTGCGGGGACAGGCTATTATGGCTACACCTTC. Amino acid sequence: CAWSAGTGYYGYTF.

This clonotype was detected a few times. CDR3 region: CASSLAPSRRDNQPQHF. The CDR3 nucleotides read TGTGCCAGCAGCTTAGCACCCTCGCGGCGAGATAATCAGCCCCAGCATTTT. The genes are TRBV7-8 and TRBJ1-5; D remains ambiguous. Deletions cut 0 bases from V and 4 bases from J, with 16 bases between. The CDR3 has 17 residues. Germline V gene lookup returns CDR1 SGHVS and CDR2 FQNEAQ.

This clonotype was detected only a few times. The V gene is TRBV5-1, the J gene TRBJ1-2, with no clear D. The CDR3 is 12 amino acids. The germline gives CDR1 SGHRS, CDR2 YFSETQ. Trimming took 3 bases from V and 4 from J, leaving 7 bases between them. CDR3 nucleotide sequence: TGCGCCAGCAGCTATGACGGCTATGGCTACACCTTC. This sequence encodes CASSYDGYGYTF.

The chain is built from TRBV12-3 or TRBV12-4 and TRBJ1-2; no clear D gene. The CDR3 extends over 13 amino acids. The V end was cut by 5 bases, the J end by 3 bases, with 10 bases between. The chain's CDR3 is CASSTGRHYGYTF. The CDR3 DNA follows: TGTGCCAGCAGTACCGGACGGCACTATGGCTACACCTTC.

The chain couples TRBV25-1 to TRBJ2-5; D possibly corresponds to TRBD1 (6 bases). This CDR3 has 15 residues. V was clipped by 0 bases and J by 3 bases, with 11 bases between them. Germline CDR1 is MGHDK and CDR2 is SYGVNS. The CDR3 DNA sequence: TGTGCCAGCAGTGAATACAAGGCAGGGGAAGAGACCCAGTACTTC. This sequence encodes CASSEYKAGEETQYF.

This chain joins TRBV12-3 or TRBV12-4 and TRBJ2-1; 10 bases line up with TRBD2. V trimming: 6 bases; J trimming: 4 bases; junction bases outside the gene matches: 6. This CDR3 comprises 15 residues. CDR3 loop: CASSRRAGGYNEQFF. The CDR3 DNA follows: TGTGCCAGCAGCCGTCGAGCGGGGGGGTACAATGAGCAGTTCTTC.

This chain connects TRBV20-1 to TRBJ2-1; TRBD2 matches at 7 bases. This CDR3 is 15 amino acids long. With 6 bases clipped from V and 4 bases from J, the junction kept 12 bases outside the gene matches. Germline lookup yields CDR1 DFQATT and CDR2 SNEGSKA (reference sequence). The CDR3 is CSAQNPSGGYNEQFF. CDR3 nucleotides: TGCAGTGCCCAGAACCCTAGCGGCGGTTACAATGAGCAGTTCTTC.

This clonotype was detected only a few times. The chain employs TRBV19 and TRBJ1-2; D is uncertain. V was shortened by 7 bases and J by 4 bases, with 13 bases between the two germline ends. In germline, CDR1 is LNHDA, CDR2 SQIVND (reference sequence). The CDR3 covers 13 residues. This chain's CDR3 is CASTRGGFYGYTF. CDR3 DNA: TGTGCCAGTACCCGTGGTGGGTTCTATGGCTACACCTTC.

This clonotype has more than one count but fewer than ten. The chain combines TRBV7-9 with TRBJ2-5, with D possibly TRBD2 on 7 matching bases. The germline V and J ends were trimmed by 3 bases and 7 bases, with 21 bases remaining between them. The CDR3 loop spans 16 amino acids. Germline V lookup: CDR1 SEHNR, CDR2 FQNEAQ (reference sequence). CDR3 coding DNA: TGTGCCAGCAGCTTGGCGATGGGGGGGGCGAGAGGGACCCAGTACTTC. Amino acid sequence: CASSLAMGGARGTQYF.

The J gene is TRBJ2-2, the V gene TRBV19; D call uncertain. The CDR3 runs to 16 residues. With 6 bases removed from V and 3 bases from J, the gap between germline ends came to 17 bases. Germline CDR1 reads LNHDA; CDR2 reads SQIVND (reference sequence). Here the CDR3 reads CASSIFLGKYTGELFF. The DNA of the CDR3 is TGTGCCAGTAGCATATTTTTGGGCAAGTACACCGGGGAGCTGTTTTTT.

The chain couples TRBV7-9 to TRBJ2-3; D is possibly TRBD1 or TRBD2 (6 bases each). Germline loops: CDR1 SEHNR, CDR2 FQNEAQ (reference sequence). The CDR3 sequence is 14 residues long. Trimming pared 8 bases from V and 3 bases from J, leaving 15 bases between. The CDR3 DNA reads TGTGCCAGCCTTAGGGGGGTAGTGACAGATACGCAGTATTTT. Amino acid sequence: CASLRGVVTDTQYF.

V gene TRBV7-2 combines with J gene TRBJ2-3; D unclear. Germline loops: CDR1 SGHTA, CDR2 FQGNSA. The CDR3 consists of 12 residues. The V end lost 4 bases, the J end lost 11 bases, and 13 bases lay between the germline ends. The CDR3 loop is CASSSTSVRQYF. CDR3 sequence (DNA): TGTGCCAGCAGCTCGACCTCTGTTCGGCAGTATTTT.

This clonotype was counted between two and nine times. The rearrangement joins TRBV27 to TRBJ1-6; 9 nucleotides match TRBD1. This CDR3 region has 14 residues. In germline, CDR1 is MNHEY, CDR2 SMNVEV (reference sequence). J lost 5 bases, V lost 4 bases, and 0 bases had no gene match. Here the CDR3 DNA reads TGTGCCAGCAGTTGGACAGGGGATAATTCACCCCTCCACTTT. It specifies CASSWTGDNSPLHF.

The gene calls are TRBV19 and TRBJ1-2; D ambiguous. Trimming shortened V by 7 bases and J by 4 bases, and 10 bases separated the two germline ends. The CDR3 is 12 amino acids. Germline CDR1 reads LNHDA; CDR2 reads SQIVND (reference sequence). The CDR3 loop is CASKSSPYGYTF. The CDR3 DNA follows: TGTGCCAGTAAGTCCAGCCCCTATGGCTACACCTTC.

This clonotype appeared a few times. The V gene is TRBV12-3 or TRBV12-4, the J gene TRBJ1-2; perhaps TRBD1 as D (5 bases). Trimming cost V 3 bases and J 4 bases, with 9 bases left between them. The CDR3 is made up of 13 amino acids. The CDR3 sequence is CASSFGDGYGYTF. Here the CDR3 DNA reads TGTGCCAGCAGTTTTGGGGACGGCTATGGCTACACCTTC.

This clonotype was counted only a few times. This chain connects TRBV6-5 to TRBJ1-2, with D hard to call. The CDR3 contains 15 residues. Germline V gene sequence: CDR1 MNHEY, CDR2 SVGAGI. Trimming took 0 bases from V and 5 from J, leaving 13 bases between them. CDR3 region: CASSYSEASQYGYTF. CDR3 bases: TGTGCCAGCAGTTACTCTGAGGCCAGCCAATATGGCTACACCTTC.

This clonotype was observed a handful of times. The gene calls are TRBV27 and TRBJ1-2, with D tentatively TRBD1 (6 bases). Germline CDR1 and CDR2: MNHEY and SMNVEV (reference sequence). V lost 5 bases and J lost 4, with 23 bases in between. CDR3 length equals 17 residues. CDR3 sequence: CASSPITGAPRLYGYTF. CDR3 coding DNA: TGTGCCAGCAGTCCAATAACGGGGGCCCCAAGGCTCTATGGCTACACCTTC.

The chain joins TRBV9 to TRBJ2-1; the D is unclear. The CDR3 is 17 amino acids. CDR1 and CDR2 (germline): SGDLS, YYNGEE. Trimming took off 0 bases at V and 6 bases at J, with 19 bases between the two ends. The CDR3 bases are TGTGCCAGCAGCGTAGGGCTATCCGACCGTTTCGGCAATGAGCAGTTCTTC. Protein: CASSVGLSDRFGNEQFF. Full variable domain (missing parts from reference TRBV9 and TRBJ2-1): DSGVTQTPKHLITATGQRVTLRCSPRSGDLSVYWYQQSLDQGLQFLIQYYNGEERAKGNILERFSAQQFPDLHSELNLSSLELGDSALYFCASSVGLSDRFGNEQFFGPGTRLTVL.

The V call is TRBV27, the J call TRBJ2-7; 8 bases agree with TRBD2. CDR1 is MNHEY and CDR2 is SMNVEV in the germline V gene (reference sequence). The CDR3 is 15 residues long. Unmatched junction bases numbered 10, after V lost 4 bases and J lost 5 bases. The CDR3 DNA reads as TGTGCCAGCAGTTCGTTGGCAGCGGGAGACGACGAGCAGTACTTC. This sequence encodes CASSSLAAGDDEQYF.

V usage is TRBV11-2 and J usage is TRBJ2-2; either TRBD1 or TRBD2 may supply D (6 bases each). CDR3 length: 16 residues. Per the germline V gene, CDR1 is SGHAT and CDR2 is FQNNGV. Trimming took 3 bases from V and 2 from J, leaving 13 bases between them. The CDR3 is CASSFRGEVNTGELFF. CDR3 DNA: TGTGCCAGCAGCTTTAGGGGGGAGGTTAACACCGGGGAGCTGTTTTTT.

Here the CDR3 DNA reads TGTGCCAGCTCGGTGATGCGGGAAACTGAAGCTTTCTTT. Translated, it gives CASSVMRETEAFF. The chain has TRBV18 and TRBJ1-1; D remains ambiguous. The CDR3 totals 13 residues. Looked up from germline, CDR1 is KGHSH and CDR2 is LQKENI. The ends were cut back, 6 bases at V and 5 bases at J, with 13 bases in the middle. The full variable domain, with the rest looked up from reference TRBV18 and TRBJ1-1, is NAGVMQNPRHLVRRRGQEARLRCSPMKGHSHVYWYRQLPEEGLKFMVYLQKENIIDESGMPKERFSAEFPKEGPSILRIQQVVRGDSAAYFCASSVMRETEAFFGQGTRLTVV.

The chain couples TRBV7-2 to TRBJ2-2; 9 bases are shared with TRBD2. Germline V gene data show CDR1 as SGHTA and CDR2 as FQGNSA. With 4 bases clipped from V and 4 bases from J, the junction kept 7 bases outside the gene matches. The CDR3 has 16 amino acids. The CDR3 nucleotides are TGTGCCAGCAGCTCCGGACTAGCGCTGGGCACCGGGGAGCTGTTTTTT. As protein: CASSSGLALGTGELFF.

This chain links TRBV15 with TRBJ2-5; 10 positions agree with TRBD2. Germline CDR1 is LNHNV and CDR2 is YYDKDF (reference sequence). The CDR3 extends over 15 amino acids. After removal of 3 bases from V and 3 bases from J, the junction contained 4 bases not matched to a gene. The CDR3 nucleotides read TGTGCCACCAGCAGGGCTCTAGCGGGGGAAGAGACCCAGTACTTC. Residues: CATSRALAGEETQYF.